Here is one T cell receptor (beta chain) with its context. The antigen it binds to is not known. No base qualities exist here, and no much larger clone lies one base off it. These data are taken from a study of beta chain features in type 1 diabetes listed by TCRdb under 2018. A note on the overall study: No differences in mean age, gender distribution, total cell number or subset yield were found between patients and healthy donors. Naive and central memory subsets were obtained from all 30 or so donors, but regulatory and stem cell-like memory subsets were isolated from only 8 patients and roughly eight healthy donors. A total of 107,917,701 sorted cells were examined across all samples, and the number of cells per subset was strongly correlated with RNA yield. In the study, recently diagnosed type 1 diabetes patients and matched healthy donors were compared on the TCRB repertoires of their sorted circulating CD4+ T cell subsets. Beyond this particular receptor, the publication reports: Sequencing cDNA rather than genomic DNA could over-represent highly expressing activated cells, although activation and CD3 levels did not differ between groups. Type 1 diabetes patients showed a moderate but significant shortening of TCRB CDR3 length in all four CD4+ subsets. Shorter templates might be favored by PCR, yet because patient and control samples were amplified and corrected together, any such skew would affect both groups equally. Naive, central memory and regulatory TCRB repertoires appeared to be more alike among patients than among healthy donors. Patients with type 1 diabetes made fewer insertions and deleted more nucleotides at VDJ recombination sites, implying thymic rearrangement abnormalities. Only small numbers of individuals were included in the HLA sub-analyses, which left unresolved whether HLA type had any influence on TCRB rearrangement.

The CDR3 spans 14 residues, from the cysteine through the phenylalanine. Left in the record is the CDR3 DNA by itself, 42 bases read in frame from the first base. Per the germline V gene, KGHSH is the CDR1 and LQKENI is the CDR2. V lost 3 bases and J lost 3 bases; the stretch between them is 9 bases long. Each donor gave one peripheral blood draw, averaging roughly 100 mL, which was collected into heparinised tubes. A BD FACSAria II was used to sort naive, central memory, regulatory and stem cell-like memory CD4+ T cells with a panel that included CD45RO, CCR7, CD25, CD127, CD95 and CD27. All sorted populations exceeded 95% purity. PBMCs were isolated immediately by Lymphoprep density gradient centrifugation and stained directly without culture. To minimize batch effects, samples were stained and sorted in pairs, one healthy donor with one patient per experiment. All of the isolated RNA was reverse transcribed with the High Capacity cDNA Reverse Transcription Kit, so expressed TCRB transcripts were sequenced. Deep immunoSEQ sequencing was applied to naive, central memory and regulatory T cell samples, giving an average of roughly 3.3 million total reads per sample. Sorted cells were lysed in RLT buffer and RNA was extracted with DNase-treated RNeasy Micro or Mini kits, depending on cell number. To prevent cross-contamination, each cell subset was processed individually, whereas patient and healthy donor samples were processed jointly. The immunoSEQ multiplex PCR was used to amplify TCRB sequences from cDNA, generating 87-bp fragments that spanned the CDR3 region. Amplicons were sequenced on the Illumina HiSeq platform. Per the original workflow: Synthetic template baselines were used to correct PCR bias computationally, reads within Hamming distance 2 were collapsed, and singletons that could not be merged were discarded. Reads were aligned against IMGT to assign V, D and J genes, CDR3 length and insertions or deletions at six rearrangement sites. Clonotype counts were normalized to sorted cell number within each subset before computing true diversity and Gini coefficients with the tcR R package. The overlap coefficient, calculated on TCRB nucleotide sequences, was used to measure repertoire sharing. TCRdb's version of the immuneACCESS table is confined to in-frame rearrangements and falls short of the full clone set. An unresolved V gene accounts for under half of the shortfall where checked; the remainder is of unknown origin. V and J calls and clone size follow that table, whereas D and trimming were derived from the DNA. The sample contains a few hundred thousand clones, roughly 9.8% of them found a single time. The leading ten clones occupy about 0.64% of the sample.

This TCR came from a man younger than 45 with type 1 diabetes. The sample consisted of central memory CD4+ T cells from blood. Recombination linked TRBV18 to TRBJ1-5; a tentative D call is TRBD1 (6 bases match). The CDR3 protein is CASSPTGPNQPQHF. The nucleotides are TGTGCCAGCTCACCCACAGGGCCCAATCAGCCCCAGCATTTT.